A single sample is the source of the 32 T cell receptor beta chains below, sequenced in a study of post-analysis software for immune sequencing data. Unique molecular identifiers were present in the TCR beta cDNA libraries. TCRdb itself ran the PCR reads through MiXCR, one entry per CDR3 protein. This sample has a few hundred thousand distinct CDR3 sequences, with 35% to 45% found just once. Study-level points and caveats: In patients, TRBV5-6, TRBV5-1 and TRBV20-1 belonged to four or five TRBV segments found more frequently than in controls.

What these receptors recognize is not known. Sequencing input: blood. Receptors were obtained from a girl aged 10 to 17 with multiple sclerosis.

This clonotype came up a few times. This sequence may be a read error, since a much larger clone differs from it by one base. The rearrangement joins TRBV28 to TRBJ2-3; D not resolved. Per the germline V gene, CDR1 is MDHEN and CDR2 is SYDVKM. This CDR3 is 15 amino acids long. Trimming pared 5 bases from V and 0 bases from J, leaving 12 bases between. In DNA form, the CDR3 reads TGTGCCAGCAGTGATCTAGTGAGGAGCACAGATACGCAGTATTTT. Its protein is CASSDLVRSTDTQYF.

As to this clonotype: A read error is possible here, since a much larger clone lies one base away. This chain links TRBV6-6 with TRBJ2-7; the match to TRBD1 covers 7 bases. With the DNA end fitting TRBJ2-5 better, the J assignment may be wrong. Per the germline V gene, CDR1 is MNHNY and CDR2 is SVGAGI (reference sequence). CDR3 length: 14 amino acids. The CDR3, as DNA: TGTGTCAGCAGACCCGACAGGGTCCAAGAGACCCAGTACTTC. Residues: CVSRPDRVQETQYF.

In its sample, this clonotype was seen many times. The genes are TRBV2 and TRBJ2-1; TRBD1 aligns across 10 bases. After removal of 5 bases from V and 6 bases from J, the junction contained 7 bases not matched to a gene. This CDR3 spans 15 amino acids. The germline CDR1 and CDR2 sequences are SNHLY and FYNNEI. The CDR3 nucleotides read TGTGCCAGCAGTCAAGGACAGGGGGGCCCCAATGAGCAGTTCTTC. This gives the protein CASSQGQGGPNEQFF.

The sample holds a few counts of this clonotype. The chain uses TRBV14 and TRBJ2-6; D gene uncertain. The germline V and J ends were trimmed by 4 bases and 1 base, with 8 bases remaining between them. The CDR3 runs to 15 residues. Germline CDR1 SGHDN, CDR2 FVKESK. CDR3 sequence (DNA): TGTGCCAGCAGCCCCCTGGAATCTGGGGCCAACGTCCTGACTTTC. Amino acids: CASSPLESGANVLTF.

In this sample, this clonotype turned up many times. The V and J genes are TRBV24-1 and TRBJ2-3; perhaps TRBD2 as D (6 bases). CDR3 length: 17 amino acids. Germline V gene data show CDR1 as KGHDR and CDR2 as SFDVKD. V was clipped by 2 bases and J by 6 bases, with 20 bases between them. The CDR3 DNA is TGTGCCACCAGTGATTCAGCCCGACGGCGGGGAGCGGATACGCAGTATTTT. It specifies CATSDSARRRGADTQYF.

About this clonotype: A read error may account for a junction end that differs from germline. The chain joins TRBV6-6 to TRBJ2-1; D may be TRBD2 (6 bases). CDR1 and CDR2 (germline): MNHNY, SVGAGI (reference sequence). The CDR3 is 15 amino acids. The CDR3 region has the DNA TGTGCCAGCAGTTCGGAGGGATCCTCCTACAGTGAGCAGTTCTTC. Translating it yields CASSSEGSSYSEQFF.

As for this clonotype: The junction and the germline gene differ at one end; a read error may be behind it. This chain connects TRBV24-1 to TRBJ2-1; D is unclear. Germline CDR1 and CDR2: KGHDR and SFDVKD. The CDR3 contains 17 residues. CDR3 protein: CATSDFGDPSAYSEQFF. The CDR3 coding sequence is TGTGCCACCAGTGATTTTGGCGATCCTTCCGCCTACAGTGAGCAGTTCTTC.

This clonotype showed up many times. The CDR3 here is CAVHRGRDRAFNGSYNEQFF. CDR3 sequence (DNA): TGTGCCGTCCACCGGGGACGGGACAGGGCATTTAATGGATCCTACAATGAGCAGTTCTTC. The V call is TRBV10-3, the J call TRBJ2-1; TRBD1 matches at 9 bases. CDR1 is ENHRY and CDR2 is SYGVKD in the germline V gene. The CDR3 totals 20 residues. V lost 11 bases, J lost 1 base, and 24 bases stayed unmatched.

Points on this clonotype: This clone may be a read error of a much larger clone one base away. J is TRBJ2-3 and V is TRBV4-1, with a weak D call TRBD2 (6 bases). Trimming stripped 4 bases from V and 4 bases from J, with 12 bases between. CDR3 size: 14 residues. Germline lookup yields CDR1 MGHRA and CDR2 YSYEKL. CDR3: CASSLPSVPDTQYF. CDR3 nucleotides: TGCGCCAGCAGCCTGCCTAGCGTTCCAGATACGCAGTATTTT.

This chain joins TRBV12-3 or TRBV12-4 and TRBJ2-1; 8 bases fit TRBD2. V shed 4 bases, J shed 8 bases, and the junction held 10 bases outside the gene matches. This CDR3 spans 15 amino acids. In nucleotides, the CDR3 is TGTGCCAGCAGTTCGGGGGGGGTCGAATACGATGAGCAGTTCTTC. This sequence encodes CASSSGGVEYDEQFF.

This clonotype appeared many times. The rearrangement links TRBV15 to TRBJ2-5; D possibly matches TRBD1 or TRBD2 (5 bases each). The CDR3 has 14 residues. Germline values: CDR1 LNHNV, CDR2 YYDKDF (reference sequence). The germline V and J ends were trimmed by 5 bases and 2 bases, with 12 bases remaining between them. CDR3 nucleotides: TGTGCCACCAGCTCCCGGGACGGACAAGAGACCCAGTACTTC. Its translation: CATSSRDGQETQYF.

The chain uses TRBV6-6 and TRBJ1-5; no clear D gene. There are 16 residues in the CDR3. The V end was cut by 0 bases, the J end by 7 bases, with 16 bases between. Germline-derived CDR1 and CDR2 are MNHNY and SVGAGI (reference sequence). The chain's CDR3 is CASSYSFPSVGQPQHF. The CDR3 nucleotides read TGTGCCAGCAGTTACTCGTTTCCCTCGGTCGGGCAGCCCCAGCATTTT.

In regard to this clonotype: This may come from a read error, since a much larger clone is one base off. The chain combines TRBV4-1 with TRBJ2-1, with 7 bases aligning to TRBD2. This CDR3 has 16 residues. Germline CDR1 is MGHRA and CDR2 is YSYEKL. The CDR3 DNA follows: TGCACCAGCAGCCCGACAAGCGGGAACTCCTACAATGAGCAGTTCTTC. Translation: CTSSPTSGNSYNEQFF.

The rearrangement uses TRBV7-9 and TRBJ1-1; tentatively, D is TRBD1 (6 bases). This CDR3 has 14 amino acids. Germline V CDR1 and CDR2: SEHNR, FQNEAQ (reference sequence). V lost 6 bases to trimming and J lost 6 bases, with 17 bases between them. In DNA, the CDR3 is TGTGCCAGCAGACCGTTTAAGGGGGTCGCTGAAGCTTTCTTT. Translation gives CASRPFKGVAEAFF.

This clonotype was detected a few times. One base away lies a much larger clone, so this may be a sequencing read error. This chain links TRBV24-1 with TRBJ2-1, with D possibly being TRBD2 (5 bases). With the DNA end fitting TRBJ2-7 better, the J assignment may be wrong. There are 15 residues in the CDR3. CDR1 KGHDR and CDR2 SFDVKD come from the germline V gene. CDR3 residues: CATSDVALQYNEQYF. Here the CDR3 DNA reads TGTGCCACCAGTGATGTAGCGCTACAGTACAATGAGCAGTACTTC.

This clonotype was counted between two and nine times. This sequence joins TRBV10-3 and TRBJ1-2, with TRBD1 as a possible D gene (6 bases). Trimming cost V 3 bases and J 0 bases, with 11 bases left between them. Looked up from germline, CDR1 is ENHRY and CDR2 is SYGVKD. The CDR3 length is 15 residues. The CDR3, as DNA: TGTGCCATCAGTGAACCACAGGGACCTAACTATGGCTACACCTTC. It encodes CAISEPQGPNYGYTF.

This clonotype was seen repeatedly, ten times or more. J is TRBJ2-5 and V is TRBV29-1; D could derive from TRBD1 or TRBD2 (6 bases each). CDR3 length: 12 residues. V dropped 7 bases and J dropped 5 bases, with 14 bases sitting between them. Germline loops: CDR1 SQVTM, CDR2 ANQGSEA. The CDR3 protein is CSGFRGGETQYF. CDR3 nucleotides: TGCAGCGGTTTCAGGGGAGGCGAGACCCAGTACTTC.

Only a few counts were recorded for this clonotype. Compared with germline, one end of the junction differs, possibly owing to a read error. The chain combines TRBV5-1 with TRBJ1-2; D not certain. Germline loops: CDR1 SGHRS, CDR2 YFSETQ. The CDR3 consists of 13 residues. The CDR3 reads CASSLDAVWGYTF. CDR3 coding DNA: TGCGCTAGCAGCTTGGACGCGGTATGGGGCTACACCTTC.

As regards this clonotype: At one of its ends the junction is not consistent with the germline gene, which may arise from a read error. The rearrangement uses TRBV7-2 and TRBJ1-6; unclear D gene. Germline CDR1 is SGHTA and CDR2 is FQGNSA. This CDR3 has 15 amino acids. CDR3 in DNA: TGTGCCAGCAGCCAGGAGCTACAGCTACAATCACCCCCCCACTTT. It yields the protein CASSQELQLQSPPHF.

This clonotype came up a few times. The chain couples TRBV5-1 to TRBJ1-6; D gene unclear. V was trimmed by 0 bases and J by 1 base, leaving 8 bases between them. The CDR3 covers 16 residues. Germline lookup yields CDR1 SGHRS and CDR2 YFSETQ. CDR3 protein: CASSLEAESYNSPLHF. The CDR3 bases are TGCGCCAGCAGCTTGGAGGCGGAGTCCTATAATTCACCCCTCCACTTT.

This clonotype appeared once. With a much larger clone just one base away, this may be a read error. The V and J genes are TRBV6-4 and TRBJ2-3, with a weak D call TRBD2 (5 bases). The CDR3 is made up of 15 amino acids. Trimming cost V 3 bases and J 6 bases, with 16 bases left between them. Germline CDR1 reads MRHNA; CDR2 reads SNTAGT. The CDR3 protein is CASSERSGSSDTQYF. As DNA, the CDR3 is TGTGCCAGCAGTGAGAGATCGGGATCTTCCGATACGCAGTATTTT.

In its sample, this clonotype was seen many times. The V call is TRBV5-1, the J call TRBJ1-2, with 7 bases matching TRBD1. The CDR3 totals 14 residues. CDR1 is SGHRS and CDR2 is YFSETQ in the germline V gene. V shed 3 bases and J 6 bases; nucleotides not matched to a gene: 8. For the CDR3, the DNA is TGCGCCAGCAGCTCAAGACAGGGTGGGGATGGCTACACCTTC. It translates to CASSSRQGGDGYTF. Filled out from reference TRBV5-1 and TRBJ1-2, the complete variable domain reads KAGVTQTPRYLIKTRGQQVTLSCSPISGHRSVSWYQQTPGQGLQFLFEYFSETQRNKGNFPGRFSGRQFSNSRSEMNVSTLELGDSALYLCASSSRQGGDGYTFGSGTRLTVV.

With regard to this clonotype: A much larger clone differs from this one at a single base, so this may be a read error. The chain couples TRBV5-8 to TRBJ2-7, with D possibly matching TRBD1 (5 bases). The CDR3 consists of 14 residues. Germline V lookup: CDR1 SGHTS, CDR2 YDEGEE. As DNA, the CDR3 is TGTGCCAACAGCTTGTATCAGGAGCAGGGCGAGCAGTACTTC. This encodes CANSLYQEQGEQYF.

The CDR3 DNA reads as TGCGCCAGCAGCTTGGAGGCGTGGGCCCAAGAGACCCAGTACTTC. Its translation is CASSLEAWAQETQYF. This rearrangement joins TRBV5-1 to TRBJ2-5; no reliable D call. CDR3 size: 15 residues. V shed 0 bases and J shed 1 base, with 10 bases lying between them. Germline CDR1 reads SGHRS; CDR2 reads YFSETQ.

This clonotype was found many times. The CDR3: CASSLASGGWVNSPLHF. CDR3 DNA: TGTGCCAGCAGCTTGGCGTCAGGAGGTTGGGTTAATTCACCCCTCCACTTT. This rearrangement joins TRBV5-5 to TRBJ1-6; D gene unclear. Trimming shortened V by 0 bases and J by 6 bases, and 16 bases separated the two germline ends. The CDR3 totals 17 residues. Germline loops: CDR1 SGHKS, CDR2 YYEKEE (reference sequence). Based on the CDR3 plus reference TRBV5-5 and TRBJ1-6, the full variable domain is DAGVTQSPTHLIKTRGQQVTLRCSPISGHKSVSWYQQVLGQGPQFIFQYYEKEERGRGNFPDRFSARQFPNYSSELNVNALLLGDSALYLCASSLASGGWVNSPLHFGNGTRLTVT.

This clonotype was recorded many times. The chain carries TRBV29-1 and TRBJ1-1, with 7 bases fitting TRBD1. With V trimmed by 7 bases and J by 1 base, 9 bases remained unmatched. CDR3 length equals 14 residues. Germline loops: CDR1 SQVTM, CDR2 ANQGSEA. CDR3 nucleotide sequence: TGCAGCGCGCTCACCGGGACAGCGAACACTGAAGCTTTCTTT. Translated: CSALTGTANTEAFF.

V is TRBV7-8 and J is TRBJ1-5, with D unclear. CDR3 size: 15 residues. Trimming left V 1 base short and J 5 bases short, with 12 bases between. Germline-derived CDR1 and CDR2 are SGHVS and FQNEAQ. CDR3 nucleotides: TGTGCCAGCAGCTTAGACGGAGGGAGCGATCAGCCCCAGCATTTT. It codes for CASSLDGGSDQPQHF.

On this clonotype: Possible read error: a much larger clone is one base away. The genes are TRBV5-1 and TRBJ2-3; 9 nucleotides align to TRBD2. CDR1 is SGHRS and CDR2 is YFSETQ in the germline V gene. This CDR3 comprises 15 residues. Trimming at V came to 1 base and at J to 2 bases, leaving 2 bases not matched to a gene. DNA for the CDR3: TGCGCCAGCAGCTTGCCTAGCGGGGCCACAGATACGCAGTATTTT. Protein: CASSLPSGATDTQYF.

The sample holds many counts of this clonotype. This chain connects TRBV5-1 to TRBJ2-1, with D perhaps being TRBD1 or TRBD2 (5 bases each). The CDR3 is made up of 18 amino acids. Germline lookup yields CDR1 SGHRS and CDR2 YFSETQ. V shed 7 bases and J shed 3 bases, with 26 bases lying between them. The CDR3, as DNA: TGCGCCAGCGGACGCTCCCCACGGGGCACCGACTACTACAATGAGCAGTTCTTC. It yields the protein CASGRSPRGTDYYNEQFF.

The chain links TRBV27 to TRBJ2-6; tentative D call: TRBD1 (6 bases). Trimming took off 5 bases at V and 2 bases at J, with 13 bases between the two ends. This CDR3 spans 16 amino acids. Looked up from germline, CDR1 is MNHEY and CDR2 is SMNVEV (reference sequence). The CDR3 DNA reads TGTGCCAGCAGTATTTCCTCAGGGGCTGGGGCCAACGTCCTGACTTTC. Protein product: CASSISSGAGANVLTF.

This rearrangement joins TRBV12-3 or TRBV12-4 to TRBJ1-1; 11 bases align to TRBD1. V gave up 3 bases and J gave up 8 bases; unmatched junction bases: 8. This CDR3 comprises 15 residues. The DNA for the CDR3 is TGTGCCAGCAGTTTGCGGGACAGGGGGATGGGGGAAGCTTTCTTT. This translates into CASSLRDRGMGEAFF.

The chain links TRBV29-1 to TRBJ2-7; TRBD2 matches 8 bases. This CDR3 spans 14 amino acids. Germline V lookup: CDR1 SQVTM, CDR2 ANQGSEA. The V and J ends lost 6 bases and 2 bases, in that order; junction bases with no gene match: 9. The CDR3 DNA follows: TGCAGCGTCCTTGGGACTAGGGACCCCTACGAGCAGTACTTC. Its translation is CSVLGTRDPYEQYF.